This T cell receptor (beta chain) was observed in a study of cytomegalovirus exposure and HLA in healthy donors. Profiling relied on immunoSEQ multiplex PCR, and the TCRdb table lists in-frame clones only, not all of them. The sample includes tens of thousands of clones, around 94% of them seen just once. The CDR3 totals 16 residues. V was pared by 3 bases and J by 0 bases, with 5 bases of the junction left unmatched. The germline gives CDR1 LNHDA, CDR2 SQIVND (reference sequence). Input material: PBMCs. V and J are TRBV19 and TRBJ2-7; 10 bases fit TRBD2. The TCR was taken from a man in his late teens or twenties in good health and CMV-seropositive. This chain's CDR3 is CASSIQSSGSSYEQYF. For the CDR3, the DNA is TGTGCCAGTAGTATCCAATCTAGCGGGAGCTCCTACGAGCAGTACTTC.